Below are 14 T cell receptor beta chains sequenced from a single sample in a study of PD-1 blockade in classical Hodgkin lymphoma. Time point: cycle 4 day 1 (C4D1), after 6 weeks of nivolumab. Each patient's relapse followed autologous stem cell transplantation, and brentuximab vedotin exposure varied. The repertoire was sequenced with immunoSEQ multiplex PCR; TCRdb's copy has only in-frame clones and lacks some. This table holds about 110,000 clones, roughly nine tenths found once. Sequences were derived from peripheral blood mononuclear cells (PBMCs), sampled before the fourth cycle of nivolumab. The receptors were sampled from a human donor with classical Hodgkin lymphoma.

The chain is built from TRBV19 and TRBJ1-2, with D tentatively TRBD1 (5 bases). The CDR3 has 16 residues. V dropped 8 bases and J dropped 0 bases, with 19 bases sitting between them. Germline V gene lookup returns CDR1 LNHDA and CDR2 SQIVND (reference sequence). The chain's CDR3 is CASGFPPDRTNYGYTF. The CDR3 DNA follows: TGTGCCAGTGGCTTCCCTCCCGACAGAACTAACTATGGCTACACCTTC.

There are a few counts of this clone. CDR3 nucleotide sequence: TGTGCCAGCAGCCAAGGGACAGCCAACGAGCAGTACTTC. Its protein is CASSQGTANEQYF. This rearrangement joins TRBV4-2 to TRBJ2-7; possible D gene TRBD1, 6 bases. The germline V gene has CDR1 LGHNA and CDR2 YNFKEQ. This CDR3 has 13 residues. The V and J ends lost 1 base and 5 bases respectively, with 9 bases between them.

The chain is built from TRBV2 and TRBJ2-5; 7 positions match TRBD1. Trimming at V came to 5 bases and at J to 2 bases, leaving 5 bases not matched to a gene. The CDR3 runs 14 residues. Germline V CDR1 and CDR2: SNHLY, FYNNEI. CDR3: CASSQDREQETQYF. The CDR3 DNA reads TGTGCCAGCAGTCAAGACAGGGAACAAGAGACCCAGTACTTC.

The chain employs TRBV30 and TRBJ2-5; D might be TRBD1 or TRBD2, each matching 5 bases. The CDR3 is 13 residues long. V lost 7 bases, J lost 1 base, and 13 bases lay in between. Germline lookup yields CDR1 GTSNPN and CDR2 SVGIG (reference sequence). DNA for the CDR3: TGTGCCTTGTCCCGGGACCTCCAAGAGACCCAGTACTTC. Residues: CALSRDLQETQYF.

The chain carries TRBV7-2 and TRBJ2-5, with no clear D. There are 15 residues in the CDR3. V lost 1 base, J lost 2 bases, and 11 bases lay in between. Germline V gene sequence: CDR1 SGHTA, CDR2 FQGNSA. CDR3 in DNA: TGTGCCAGCAGCTTAGTTGGTGGAGCACAAGAGACCCAGTACTTC. Translated, it gives CASSLVGGAQETQYF.

The chain is built from TRBV7-2 and TRBJ2-3, with 9 bases matching TRBD2. CDR3 length equals 16 residues. The trim removed 1 base at V and 2 bases at J, leaving 4 bases unmatched. Germline lookup yields CDR1 SGHTA and CDR2 FQGNSA. This CDR3 is CASSLVRGGATDTQYF. The DNA of the CDR3 is TGTGCCAGCAGCTTAGTGCGGGGGGGAGCCACAGATACGCAGTATTTT.

In this sample, this clone turned up once. The V gene is TRBV6-5, the J gene TRBJ2-1, with 9 bases matching TRBD1. The germline CDR1 and CDR2 sequences are MNHEY and SVGAGI. CDR3 length: 15 residues. V shed 6 bases, J shed 2 bases, and the junction held 5 bases outside the gene matches. The CDR3 spells CASRSDRGPYNEQFF. The CDR3 DNA sequence: TGTGCCAGCAGATCGGACAGGGGACCCTACAATGAGCAGTTCTTC.

V and J are TRBV18 and TRBJ1-1; 8 bases match TRBD1. Germline V gene sequence: CDR1 KGHSH, CDR2 LQKENI. Germline trimming cut 4 bases from V and 2 bases from J; bases unmatched to any gene: 3. The CDR3 consists of 14 residues. CDR3 loop: CASSLGQGNTEAFF. The CDR3 DNA follows: TGTGCCAGCTCACTTGGACAGGGTAACACTGAAGCTTTCTTT.

The rearrangement links TRBV15 to TRBJ2-5; D ambiguous. V was shortened by 5 bases and J by 13 bases, with 26 bases between the two germline ends. The CDR3 contains 15 residues. Looked up from germline, CDR1 is LNHNV and CDR2 is YYDKDF (reference sequence). The CDR3 nucleotides are TGTGCCACCAGCGTCGAAAACCGGGCCGCGTCATCTTTGTACTTC. It yields the protein CATSVENRAASSLYF. The full variable domain, rest sourced from reference TRBV15 and TRBJ2-5, is DAMVIQNPRYQVTQFGKPVTLSCSQTLNHNVMYWYQQKSSQAPKLLFHYYDKDFNNEADTPDNFQSRRPNTSFCFLDIRSPGLGDTAMYLCATSVENRAASSLYFGPGTRLLVL.

This chain connects TRBV6-1 to TRBJ1-1; maybe TRBD1 (6 bases). CDR3 size: 16 residues. V dropped 0 bases and J dropped 5 bases, with 16 bases sitting between them. CDR1 is MNHNS and CDR2 is SASEGT in the germline V gene. The CDR3 spells CASSEAYRDVRTEAFF. As DNA, the CDR3 is TGTGCCAGCAGTGAAGCCTACAGGGATGTAAGGACTGAAGCTTTCTTT.

Remarks on this clone: The sample carries other DNA sequences with the same CDR3. The CDR3 loop reads CASSPAVNTEAFF. The CDR3 DNA reads as TGTGCCAGCTCACCGGCCGTGAACACTGAAGCTTTCTTT. The V gene is TRBV18, the J gene TRBJ1-1; D gene ambiguous. The CDR3 has 13 amino acids. CDR1 is KGHSH and CDR2 is LQKENI in the germline V gene. The V end was cut by 3 bases, the J end by 0 bases, with 5 bases between.

This chain uses TRBV27 with TRBJ2-7; 7 nucleotides align to TRBD1. CDR3 length equals 15 residues. Per the germline V gene, CDR1 is MNHEY and CDR2 is SMNVEV (reference sequence). J gave up 2 bases and V 3 bases, and 7 bases lay outside the gene matches. The CDR3 protein is CASSFFQGVAYEQYF. The CDR3 bases are TGTGCCAGCAGTTTCTTCCAGGGGGTTGCCTACGAGCAGTACTTC.

This clone was counted only a few times. The chain uses TRBV7-2 and TRBJ2-7, with D tentatively TRBD1 or TRBD2 (6 bases each). The germline V and J ends were trimmed by 1 base and 5 bases, with 12 bases remaining between them. From germline, CDR1 is SGHTA and CDR2 FQGNSA. The CDR3 consists of 14 residues. The CDR3 spells CASSLEGGRHEQYF. CDR3 nucleotides: TGTGCCAGCAGCTTAGAGGGGGGACGGCACGAGCAGTACTTC.

The genes are TRBV6-5 and TRBJ2-7; D is undetermined. Between the trimmed V and J ends, which lost 2 bases and 4 bases, there was a span of 9 bases. The CDR3 length is 13 residues. Germline V lookup: CDR1 MNHEY, CDR2 SVGAGI. DNA for the CDR3: TGTGCCAGCAGTTACGTTATGGGGTACGAGCAGTACTTC. It yields the protein CASSYVMGYEQYF.